Given below is one TCR beta chain in context. Its antigen specificity is not known. No base-level quality is on record; no much larger clone is a single base apart. The CDR3 measures 13 amino acids from cysteine to phenylalanine. Solely the CDR3 DNA is kept, with 39 bases framed from the first base. Looking up the germline V gene yields CDR1 MDHEN and CDR2 SYDVKM. V loses 5 bases, J loses 3 bases, and the germline ends lie 9 bases apart. According to the study, the label for this sample's treatment or condition signals: roughly 11-day PBMC culture with coronavirus spike peptide pools or control peptides (ViraFEST assay). The ViraFEST assay, used in the study, expanded antigen-specific T cells with peptide pools and then identified the expanded clonotypes through TCR sequencing. The positive SARS-CoV-2 PCR tests of the convalescent patients were dated from March to December 2020, before the Alpha, Beta and Delta variants emerged in the United States. Each well held 2.2 million or so PBMCs cultured in IMDM containing approximately 5.3% human AB serum and around 10 IU/ml IL-2, with approximately 9.2 ug/ml peptide pools added. On days 3 and 7, half of the culture medium was replaced with fresh IL-2-containing medium. After roughly nine days of culture, CD4+ T cells were isolated by negative selection using the EasySep CD4+ T cell isolation kit. Ficoll-Paque Plus gradient centrifugation was used to isolate PBMCs from whole blood, and the isolated PBMCs were then either used fresh or cryopreserved at -140C. Each culture condition was generally run in triplicate wells.

This sample stems from a study of vaccination and CD4 T cells after COVID-19 (dated by TCRdb to 2021 to 2024). For context, the study as a whole: Convalescent patients had a positive SARS-CoV-2 result on nasal swab PCR, and of these patients, several had mild disease and one had severe disease. Control cultures received a CEFX viral epitope pool as the positive control, an HIV-1 Nef peptide pool as the negative control, or no peptide. Participants received two doses of either the Pfizer-BioNTech BNT162b2 vaccine (n=8) or the Moderna mRNA-1273 vaccine (n=2). The convalescent cohort comprised six males and four females, including two Hispanic individuals, seven Caucasians, two Asians and one multiracial person. Post-vaccine blood samples were taken a median of around 70 days after the second vaccine dose, with a range of about 12 to 250 days. Post-COVID blood samples were collected from convalescent patients a median of roughly 100 days after diagnosis, with a range of about 30 to 161 days. In 9 to 11 COVID-19 convalescent patients and a few infection-naive healthy vaccine recipients, researchers compared the spike-specific CD4+ TCR repertoire from before mRNA vaccination with the repertoire from after. The cultures were stimulated with overlapping spike peptide pools from SARS-CoV-2 and from the common cold coronaviruses HCoV-NL63, HCoV-OC43 and HCoV-229E. Study-level results and caveats: Among the post-vaccine SARS-CoV-2-reactive clones in convalescent patients, a median approximately 90% showed up only after vaccination, which suggests vaccine-specific priming. Nearly all vaccine-specific clones in convalescent patients (304 of 307) were mono-reactive for SARS-CoV-2 spike rather than cross-reactive with common cold coronaviruses. Relatively few convalescent patients were included in the study, and early timepoints after natural infection were not analyzed. The median number of SARS-CoV-2-reactive clonotypes rose from roughly 20 after infection to 38 after vaccination, but the change was not significant.

To prepare the library, PCR was applied. DNA from cultured CD4+ T cells was subjected to TCR sequencing with the Oncomine TCR Beta short-read assay at the Johns Hopkins FTIC core. Genomic DNA was extracted from the cultured CD4+ T cells with the QIAamp micro DNA kit. Oncomine TCR Beta libraries made from cultured CD4+ T cells were pooled using unique dual indexes and sequenced on an Illumina iSeq 100. The study's processing was this. Non-productive sequences were removed, and CDR3s that did not start with C, did not end with F or W, or were shorter than 7 amino acids were discarded. Antigen-specific clonotypes were identified with the MANAFEST web application by comparing peptide-stimulated wells with reference and other culture wells. Positive clones required FDR below 0.05, an odds ratio above 5, and productive frequency above 0.1% in at least two of three replicate wells. Cross-reactive clonotypes were defined as significantly expanded in both SARS-CoV-2 spike wells and at least one common cold coronavirus spike condition. Similarity between CDR3 sequences was evaluated in R version 3.6.1 using Levenshtein distances (stringdist) and unrooted phylogenetic trees (ape). Using fastp at Q25 and MiXCR, TCRdb reprocessed the public reads and kept productive beta chains. Identical CDR3 protein sequences are pooled into one entry, listed with their most common genes and DNA. TCRdb's processing, not the authors' own work, is the source of the V and J calls. The table for this sample lists about 20,000 distinct CDR3 sequences; 50% to 65% of them were counted only once. Approximately 6% of the sample goes to the ten largest clones.

The sequencing input was CD4+ T cells from blood, cultured in vitro. The origin of this receptor is a human donor who had recovered from COVID-19. The rearranged segments are TRBV28 and TRBJ2-3, with the D gene too uncertain to name. The base sequence is TGTGCCAGCAGTCCTTTTATGACAGATACGCAGTATTTT. It encodes CASSPFMTDTQYF.